What follows are 20 T cell receptor beta chains derived from one specimen sequenced in a study of identical twins. From the 5' RACE reads, TCRdb called clonotypes with MiXCR, one entry per CDR3 protein. The table lists approximately 490,000 distinct CDR3 sequences, approximately 20% of them singletons, with roughly 0.5% in the top ten. The same sample was also studied in work on yellow fever vaccine responses in identical twins.

Sequencing was carried out using CD4+ T cells sorted from blood. All receptors come from a woman aged 18-35 years in good health.

This clonotype was counted many times. This sequence joins TRBV12-3 or TRBV12-4 and TRBJ2-1; 7 bases are shared with TRBD2. After removal of 3 bases from V and 4 bases from J, the junction contained 6 bases not matched to a gene. The CDR3 extends over 15 amino acids. The CDR3 sequence is CASSFVASGYNEQFF. The CDR3 coding sequence is TGTGCCAGCAGTTTTGTCGCTAGCGGTTACAATGAGCAGTTCTTC.

In this sample, this clonotype turned up a few times. The DNA for the CDR3 is TGTGCCAGCAGTGAACACGGGACAGGGGCTGGCTACACCTTC. This gives the protein CASSEHGTGAGYTF. This chain connects TRBV2 to TRBJ1-2, with 10 bases aligning to TRBD1. CDR1 and CDR2 (germline): SNHLY, FYNNEI. The V segment lost 2 bases and the J segment 7 bases; nucleotides outside the gene matches: 4. This CDR3 has 14 amino acids.

The chain employs TRBV29-1 and TRBJ2-3, with D possibly matching TRBD2 (6 bases). The germline V gene has CDR1 SQVTM and CDR2 ANQGSEA. The CDR3 spans 15 residues. V was trimmed by 4 bases and J by 1 base, leaving 15 bases between them. In DNA form, the CDR3 reads TGCAGCGTTGCCGGCGGGGACCGACGCACAGATACGCAGTATTTT. It encodes CSVAGGDRRTDTQYF.

The V gene is TRBV20-1, the J gene TRBJ1-1, with a weak D call TRBD1 (5 bases). The V and J ends lost 2 bases and 3 bases respectively, with 7 bases between them. The CDR3 is 12 amino acids. The germline gives CDR1 DFQATT, CDR2 SNEGSKA (reference sequence). Here the CDR3 reads CSARSGDTEAFF. The CDR3 DNA sequence: TGCAGTGCTAGATCGGGGGACACTGAAGCTTTCTTT.

The table lists this clonotype with a few counts. The chain carries TRBV9 and TRBJ1-3, with 7 nucleotides matching TRBD1. The CDR3 sequence is 15 residues long. Looked up from germline, CDR1 is SGDLS and CDR2 is YYNGEE. V was clipped by 0 bases and J by 2 bases; unmatched bases: 2. The CDR3 nucleotides read TGTGCCAGCAGCGTAGAAGGGGGCGCTGGAAACACCATATATTTT. This encodes CASSVEGGAGNTIYF. Together with reference TRBV9 and TRBJ1-3, the CDR3 gives the full variable domain: DSGVTQTPKHLITATGQRVTLRCSPRSGDLSVYWYQQSLDQGLQFLIQYYNGEERAKGNILERFSAQQFPDLHSELNLSSLELGDSALYFCASSVEGGAGNTIYFGEGSWLTVV.

This clonotype was seen a few times. The chain employs TRBV20-1 and TRBJ2-5, with TRBD1 matching 8 bases. The CDR3 runs to 13 residues. CDR1 DFQATT and CDR2 SNEGSKA come from the germline V gene (reference sequence). Losses at the gene ends were 6 bases for V and 4 bases for J; bases not matched to a gene: 7. As DNA, the CDR3 is TGCAGTGCCCAAGCAGACAGGGGAGAGACCCAGTACTTC. Amino acid sequence: CSAQADRGETQYF.

The sample holds a few counts of this clonotype. The CDR3 coding sequence is TGCGCCAGCAGCTTGGGCCTAGGACAGATCTACAATGAGCAGTTCTTC. Translated, it gives CASSLGLGQIYNEQFF. The gene calls are TRBV5-1 and TRBJ2-1; possibly TRBD1 for D (6 bases). The CDR3 contains 16 residues. CDR1 is SGHRS and CDR2 is YFSETQ in the germline V gene. V was cut by 0 bases and J by 3 bases, with 13 bases left in between.

The chain uses TRBV24-1 and TRBJ2-7; D gene uncertain. The CDR3 runs to 12 residues. V dropped 9 bases and J dropped 1 base, with 9 bases sitting between them. The germline gives CDR1 KGHDR, CDR2 SFDVKD. In DNA, the CDR3 is TGTGCCACCCCGGGCCGATCCTACGAGCAGTACGTC. Amino acids: CATPGRSYEQYV.

This chain links TRBV11-2 with TRBJ2-3, with 11 bases identical to TRBD2. Germline CDR1 SGHAT, CDR2 FQNNGV. V was pared by 3 bases and J by 2 bases, with 10 bases of the junction left unmatched. This CDR3 region has 18 residues. The CDR3: CASSFSSGGASPTDTQYF. The CDR3 bases are TGTGCCAGCAGCTTCAGTAGCGGGGGGGCCAGTCCCACAGATACGCAGTATTTT.

The V call is TRBV12-3 or TRBV12-4, the J call TRBJ2-7; 9 bases match TRBD2. The CDR3 has 15 residues. V dropped 5 bases and J dropped 7; count of bases not matched to a gene: 12. CDR3 region: CASSNSGGVYGEQYF. DNA for the CDR3: TGTGCCAGCAGTAATAGCGGGGGCGTTTATGGGGAGCAGTACTTC.

This clonotype was picked up a small number of times. The chain uses TRBV6-5 and TRBJ2-1; TRBD1 matches at 10 bases. Losses at the gene ends were 2 bases for V and 7 bases for J; bases not matched to a gene: 5. Germline loops: CDR1 MNHEY, CDR2 SVGAGI. CDR3 size: 15 residues. The CDR3 protein is CASSYGTGDSNEQFF. As DNA, the CDR3 is TGTGCCAGCAGTTACGGGACAGGGGATTCAAATGAGCAGTTCTTC.

This clonotype has more than one count but fewer than ten. The CDR3 is CASSSRVANTGELFF. CDR3 DNA: TGTGCCAGCAGCTCCAGGGTTGCGAACACCGGGGAGCTGTTTTTT. The V call is TRBV7-6, the J call TRBJ2-2, with a possible D match to TRBD1 (5 bases). The germline V gene encodes CDR1 SGHVS and CDR2 FNYEAQ. The CDR3 sequence is 15 residues long. Trimming left V 4 bases short and J 0 bases short, with 9 bases between. Based on the CDR3 plus reference TRBV7-6 and TRBJ2-2, the full variable domain is GAGVSQSPRYKVTKRGQDVALRCDPISGHVSLYWYRQALGQGPEFLTYFNYEAQQDKSGLPNDRFSAERPEGSISTLTIQRTEQRDSAMYRCASSSRVANTGELFFGEGSRLTVL.

In nucleotides, the CDR3 is TGTGCCAGCAGTGCCGGGGGGGCCGGGGCCAACGTCCTGACTTTC. Translation gives CASSAGGAGANVLTF. The chain combines TRBV6-2 or TRBV6-3 with TRBJ2-6; the match to TRBD2 covers 8 bases. V lost 5 bases and J lost 4; bases outside the gene matches: 4. Germline loops: CDR1 MNHEY, CDR2 SVGEGT. There are 15 residues in the CDR3.

This sequence joins TRBV6-2 or TRBV6-3 and TRBJ2-7; no clear D gene. The CDR3 is 13 amino acids. V lost 5 bases, J lost 5 bases, and 13 bases lay in between. Looked up from germline, CDR1 is MNHEY and CDR2 is SVGEGT. Here the CDR3 reads CASSPRSPNEQYV. The DNA for the CDR3 is TGTGCCAGCAGTCCCCGGTCCCCCAACGAGCAGTACGTC.

This clonotype has just a few counts. CDR3 residues: CASSPSGANTEAFF. The CDR3 DNA sequence: TGTGCCAGCAGCCCGAGCGGGGCGAACACTGAAGCTTTCTTT. This chain connects TRBV7-9 to TRBJ1-1, with D possibly TRBD1 on 5 matching bases. V lost 5 bases, J lost 1 base, and 11 bases lay in between. Germline CDR1 is SEHNR and CDR2 is FQNEAQ (reference sequence). There are 14 residues in the CDR3.

A remark on this clonotype: The junction departs from germline at one end; a sequencing error may be responsible. The chain links TRBV29-1 to TRBJ2-5, with D maybe TRBD1 (6 bases). Germline assignment: CDR1 SQVTM and CDR2 ANQGSEA. CDR3 size: 14 residues. As DNA, the CDR3 is TGCAGCGTTGGAAGGACAGATAAACAAGAGTCCCAGTACTTC. Translation gives CSVGRTDKQESQYF.

The CDR3 sequence is CASSHSPLGTDTQYF. DNA for the CDR3: TGTGCCAGCAGCCACTCCCCCTTGGGCACAGATACGCAGTATTTT. V is TRBV3-1 and J is TRBJ2-3; no firm D call. V lost 3 bases, J lost 1 base, and 11 bases lay in between. There are 15 residues in the CDR3. CDR1 and CDR2 (germline): LGHDT, YNNKEL (reference sequence).

This chain uses TRBV5-8 with TRBJ1-5; no reliable D call. The germline V gene encodes CDR1 SGHTS and CDR2 YDEGEE. This CDR3 region has 13 residues. The CDR3 bases are TGTGTTACGCAGAGGGTGAGCAATCAGCCCCAGCATTTT. Amino acids: CVTQRVSNQPQHF.

The chain recombines TRBV7-9 with TRBJ2-5; TRBD1 agrees at 10 bases. The CDR3 is 16 residues long. V dropped 5 bases and J dropped 0; count of bases not matched to a gene: 6. Germline assignment: CDR1 SEHNR and CDR2 FQNEAQ (reference sequence). CDR3 nucleotide sequence: TGTGCCAGCAGCCCCGGGACAGGGGTAAACCAAGAGACCCAGTACTTC. It codes for CASSPGTGVNQETQYF.

This clonotype occurred a few times. The chain couples TRBV12-3 or TRBV12-4 to TRBJ1-5, with D unresolved. This CDR3 is built from 13 residues. V lost 7 bases to trimming and J lost 4 bases, with 11 bases between them. The CDR3: CASTRTPNQPQHF. The CDR3 bases are TGTGCCAGCACTAGGACTCCTAATCAGCCCCAGCATTTT.